Each of the 27 T cell receptor beta chains below was sequenced from the same sample in a study of T cell repertoires in cytomegalovirus infection. TCRdb passed the reads through MiXCR, listing each CDR3 protein once. The table records 740,000 or so distinct CDR3 sequences, 35% to 45% of them present only once. Material for sequencing was PBMCs. The source of these receptors is a human donor in good health (CMV status not recorded). Some clones in this sample may be carry-over from other donors' samples.

The table lists this clonotype with a few counts. The V gene is TRBV23-1, the J gene TRBJ2-6; D uncertain. TRBV23-1 has ORF status, its function being uncertain. The CDR3 has 20 residues. The V and J ends lost 0 bases and 0 bases respectively, with 18 bases between them. Written as DNA, the CDR3 is TGCGCCAGCAGTCAATCTTGTTATCGGCCACCAGACTCTGGGGCCAACGTCCTGACTTTC. This encodes CASSQSCYRPPDSGANVLTF.

Remarks on this clonotype: The junction differs from germline at one of its ends, possibly a read error. The CDR3 bases are TGTGCCAGCAGCCCAGACAGGGCGAACACCTGGGAGCTGTTTTTT. Translated, it gives CASSPDRANTWELFF. The gene calls are TRBV7-6 and TRBJ2-2; 7 bases map to TRBD1. The CDR3 consists of 15 residues. Germline lookup yields CDR1 SGHVS and CDR2 FNYEAQ.

The V gene is TRBV10-3, the J gene TRBJ2-1; 16 bases agree with TRBD2. CDR1 and CDR2 from the germline V gene are ENHRY and SYGVKD. Unmatched junction bases numbered 5, after V lost 6 bases and J lost 6 bases. The CDR3 spans 16 residues. The chain's CDR3 is CAIRPGLAGGRNEQFF. CDR3 bases: TGTGCCATCAGACCGGGACTAGCGGGGGGGCGCAATGAGCAGTTCTTC.

This clonotype was seen a few times. The gene calls are TRBV29-1 and TRBJ2-1; 11 bases map to TRBD2. The V segment lost 7 bases and the J segment 8 bases; nucleotides outside the gene matches: 25. CDR1 SQVTM and CDR2 ANQGSEA come from the germline V gene. The CDR3 totals 19 residues. CDR3 protein: CSAHRGGLAGGLLRYEQFF. The CDR3 DNA follows: TGCAGCGCCCACAGGGGAGGGCTAGCGGGAGGCCTTCTACGGTATGAGCAGTTCTTC.

Turning to this clonotype: A junction boundary mismatches the germline segment, possibly from a read error. This rearrangement joins TRBV19 to TRBJ1-5; D is unresolved. The germline V gene encodes CDR1 LNHDA and CDR2 SQIVND (reference sequence). This CDR3 has 16 residues. The CDR3 here is CAISKFQDGLHQPQHF. The CDR3 region has the DNA TGTGCCATTAGTAAGTTCCAGGACGGACTACATCAGCCCCAGCATTTT. The full variable domain, completed using reference TRBV19 and TRBJ1-5, is DGGITQSPKYLFRKEGQNVTLSCEQNLNHDAMYWYRQDPGQGLRLIYYSQIVNDFQKGDIAEGYSVSREKKESFPLTVTSAQKNPTAFYLCAISKFQDGLHQPQHFGDGTRLSIL.

The chain combines TRBV5-5 with TRBJ1-1; a weak D match, TRBD1 (5 bases). V lost 0 bases and J lost 1, with 10 bases in between. CDR3 length equals 15 residues. Germline CDR1 and CDR2: SGHKS and YYEKEE (reference sequence). For the CDR3, the DNA is TGTGCCAGCAGCTTGGCCCATACAGGGAACACTGAAGCTTTCTTT. Translation gives CASSLAHTGNTEAFF.

About this clonotype: Given a much more abundant clone one base away, this may be a read error. This chain uses TRBV28 with TRBJ2-3; TRBD1 is a possible D gene (5 bases). V lost 6 bases and J lost 5, with 6 bases in between. The germline CDR1 and CDR2 sequences are MDHEN and SYDVKM. This CDR3 comprises 11 residues. The CDR3 protein is CASRDKDTQYF. The CDR3 bases are TGTGCCAGCAGGGACAAAGATACGCAGTATTTT.

This clonotype occurred many times. V and J are TRBV19 and TRBJ1-1; tentative D call: TRBD1 (6 bases). Looked up from germline, CDR1 is LNHDA and CDR2 is SQIVND (reference sequence). The germline V and J ends were trimmed by 6 bases and 2 bases, with 13 bases remaining between them. The CDR3 has 14 residues. The CDR3 DNA reads as TGTGCCAGTAGCCGGACAGTCAGTAACACTGAAGCTTTCTTT. Translated, it gives CASSRTVSNTEAFF. Full variable domain (outside the CDR3, taken from reference TRBV19 and TRBJ1-1): DGGITQSPKYLFRKEGQNVTLSCEQNLNHDAMYWYRQDPGQGLRLIYYSQIVNDFQKGDIAEGYSVSREKKESFPLTVTSAQKNPTAFYLCASSRTVSNTEAFFGQGTRLTVV.

The chain carries TRBV7-2 and TRBJ1-2; TRBD1 might be the D (5 bases). The CDR3 covers 14 residues. Per the germline V gene, CDR1 is SGHTA and CDR2 is FQGNSA. The V and J ends lost 1 base and 7 bases respectively, with 13 bases between them. CDR3 protein: CASSLGRGLPGYTF. CDR3 nucleotide sequence: TGTGCCAGCAGCTTAGGACGGGGCTTGCCTGGCTACACCTTC.

In this sample, this clonotype turned up a few times. The gene calls are TRBV11-2 and TRBJ2-2; the D call may be TRBD1 or TRBD2 (5 bases each). The CDR3 spans 15 residues. Per germline, CDR1 SGHAT and CDR2 FQNNGV. Trimming pared 11 bases from V and 2 bases from J, leaving 18 bases between. The CDR3 reads CALRTRGTNTGELFF. In nucleotides, the CDR3 is TGTGCCCTACGTACTAGGGGAACAAACACCGGGGAGCTGTTTTTT.

The sample holds many counts of this clonotype. The genes are TRBV28 and TRBJ1-2; D ambiguous. V lost 2 bases and J lost 4, with 11 bases in between. Germline CDR1 and CDR2: MDHEN and SYDVKM. CDR3 length: 14 residues. The CDR3 DNA follows: TGTGCCAGCAGTTTAGTAGAGAAGACCTATGGCTACACCTTC. Amino acid sequence: CASSLVEKTYGYTF.

The chain has TRBV7-9 and TRBJ2-1; 8 positions agree with TRBD1. Germline V gives CDR1 SEHNR, CDR2 FQNEAQ (reference sequence). CDR3 length equals 15 residues. The V and J ends lost 2 bases and 10 bases, in that order; junction bases with no gene match: 10. The CDR3 bases are TGTGCCAGCAGCTTACCGGTTACAGGGGGGACGGAGCAGTTCTTC. Residues: CASSLPVTGGTEQFF.

This clonotype was seen just once. The rearrangement uses TRBV19 and TRBJ1-3; no firm D call. The CDR3 sequence is 14 residues long. Germline CDR1 LNHDA, CDR2 SQIVND (reference sequence). V was cut by 4 bases and J by 4 bases, with 11 bases left in between. Here the CDR3 DNA reads TGTGCCAGTAGTAAAGCTTCGATCGGAAACACCATATATTTT. This encodes CASSKASIGNTIYF.

Note on this clonotype: This CDR3 fails to terminate in the conserved phenylalanine or tryptophan, so it likely reflects a read error. The rearrangement joins TRBV7-2 to TRBJ1-6, with unresolved D. The V end was cut by 7 bases, the J end by 4 bases, with 11 bases between. The CDR3 spans 14 residues. Germline CDR1 SGHTA, CDR2 FQGNSA. CDR3 sequence (DNA): TGTGCCAGCATCCGAAACTCATATAATTCACCCCTCCACCTT. It translates to CASIRNSYNSPLHL.

The rearrangement uses TRBV28 and TRBJ1-1; D may be TRBD1 (5 bases). The germline V gene encodes CDR1 MDHEN and CDR2 SYDVKM. The CDR3 contains 17 residues. Trimming removed 8 bases from V and 0 bases from J, with 22 bases in between. The CDR3 loop is CASRTHRIDSMNTEAFF. The CDR3 nucleotides are TGTGCCAGCCGAACACATAGGATAGACAGCATGAACACTGAAGCTTTCTTT.

This clonotype was recorded a few times. The V and J genes are TRBV6-5 and TRBJ1-1; the D gene is possibly TRBD1 (6 bases). Germline CDR1 reads MNHEY; CDR2 reads SVGAGI. CDR3 size: 19 residues. V lost 0 bases, J lost 3 bases, and 23 bases lay in between. Here the CDR3 DNA reads TGTGCCAGCAGTTACTCTTCGGAGGGGGGTCATGTCTGGGACACTGAAGCTTTCTTT. This encodes CASSYSSEGGHVWDTEAFF.

This clonotype was recorded a few times. V gene TRBV7-2 combines with J gene TRBJ2-7, with 8 bases fitting TRBD2. V shed 5 bases, J shed 3 bases, and the junction held 3 bases outside the gene matches. Looked up from germline, CDR1 is SGHTA and CDR2 is FQGNSA. The CDR3 is 13 residues long. Here the CDR3 reads CASSPTSGYEQYF. CDR3 nucleotides: TGTGCCAGCAGCCCTACTAGCGGCTACGAGCAGTACTTC.

There are a few counts of this clonotype. The gene calls are TRBV28 and TRBJ2-1; 7 bases align to TRBD2. The V and J ends lost 6 bases and 8 bases, in that order; junction bases with no gene match: 13. Looked up from germline, CDR1 is MDHEN and CDR2 is SYDVKM. The CDR3 sequence is 15 residues long. The DNA of the CDR3 is TGTGCCAGCAGAAGCGGGACTACCCTCCGCCATGAGCAGTTCTTC. It yields the protein CASRSGTTLRHEQFF.

In DNA, the CDR3 is TGTGCCAGCAGGTCAGCGGCAGGGTATCAAGAGACCCAGTACTTC. It specifies CASRSAAGYQETQYF. The V and J genes are TRBV28 and TRBJ2-5; the D gene could be TRBD1 or TRBD2 (5 bases each). Trimming left V 6 bases short and J 2 bases short, with 16 bases between. The germline gives CDR1 MDHEN, CDR2 SYDVKM. The CDR3 loop spans 15 amino acids.

The V call is TRBV15, the J call TRBJ1-5; D gene ambiguous. Germline values: CDR1 LNHNV, CDR2 YYDKDF (reference sequence). This CDR3 comprises 18 residues. Trimming pared 0 bases from V and 2 bases from J, leaving 17 bases between. DNA of the CDR3: TGTGCCACCAGCAGAGATCTAGGGTTCCAGAATGGCAATCAGCCCCAGCATTTT. Its protein product is CATSRDLGFQNGNQPQHF.

This clonotype came up a few times. The genes are TRBV27 and TRBJ2-7; TRBD1 aligns across 11 bases. Germline V gives CDR1 MNHEY, CDR2 SMNVEV (reference sequence). The CDR3 has 21 residues. With V trimmed by 4 bases and J by 6 bases, 26 bases remained unmatched. In DNA, the CDR3 is TGTGCCAGCAGTTCATTCCCTCGTAAATACCGGGACAGGGGGTTTAACGGCGAGCAGTACTTC. This translates into CASSSFPRKYRDRGFNGEQYF.

The V call is TRBV7-2, the J call TRBJ2-2; D is uncertain. Trimming cost V 2 bases and J 1 base, with 11 bases left between them. The length of the CDR3 is 16 residues. Per germline, CDR1 SGHTA and CDR2 FQGNSA. The CDR3 sequence is CASSLSILMNTGELFF. The DNA for the CDR3 is TGTGCCAGCAGCTTAAGCATCTTAATGAACACCGGGGAGCTGTTTTTT.

This clonotype has a single count. The conserved phenylalanine or tryptophan normally closing the CDR3 is absent here, so this likely arose from a read error. The chain is built from TRBV6-6 and TRBJ2-3; tentatively, D is TRBD1 (5 bases). Germline values: CDR1 MNHNY, CDR2 SVGAGI (reference sequence). The CDR3 is 15 residues long. V gave up 7 bases and J gave up 10 bases, with 24 bases separating them. The CDR3 DNA reads as TGTGCCAGCAACGGACAAGTCAACCCCTTCGGTGCGCAGTATTTG. Translation: CASNGQVNPFGAQYL.

This clonotype was seen a few times. The J gene is TRBJ2-5, the V gene TRBV6-2 or TRBV6-3; TRBD2 aligns across 10 bases. V dropped 8 bases and J dropped 2; count of bases not matched to a gene: 8. The CDR3 covers 15 residues. The germline CDR1 and CDR2 sequences are MNHEY and SVGEGT. The CDR3 loop is CASSDRTSGQETQYF. The CDR3 DNA follows: TGTGCCAGCTCTGACCGGACTAGCGGACAAGAGACCCAGTACTTC.

The chain is built from TRBV10-3 and TRBJ1-2, with D possibly being TRBD1 (6 bases). V lost 11 bases, J lost 8 bases, and 18 bases lay in between. The germline gives CDR1 ENHRY, CDR2 SYGVKD. There are 12 residues in the CDR3. The CDR3 sequence: CAANREVGGYTF. DNA of the CDR3: TGTGCCGCGAACAGGGAGGTAGGCGGCTACACCTTC.

The chain combines TRBV7-9 with TRBJ1-1; D not certain. Germline V gives CDR1 SEHNR, CDR2 FQNEAQ (reference sequence). CDR3 length equals 16 residues. The germline V and J ends were trimmed by 2 bases and 1 base, with 14 bases remaining between them. Written as DNA, the CDR3 is TGTGCCAGCAGCTTACTTCAAGGACGGCAGAACACTGAAGCTTTCTTT. Protein: CASSLLQGRQNTEAFF.

This chain links TRBV18 with TRBJ2-1, with 12 bases lining up with TRBD2. The CDR3 length is 17 residues. The V and J ends lost 0 bases and 9 bases, in that order; junction bases with no gene match: 9. The germline V gene encodes CDR1 KGHSH and CDR2 LQKENI. The CDR3 DNA sequence: TGTGCCAGCTCACCACCCCTAGGGGGACTAGCGGGTGCTGAGCAGTTCTTC. It is translated as CASSPPLGGLAGAEQFF.